The entry below describes one T cell receptor (beta chain). Which antigen it targets is not known. Libraries were prepared through 5' RACE. Each TCR library was prepared from 3,000 to 4,000 ng of total RNA. cDNA was synthesized with SMARTScribe reverse transcriptase in eight separate reactions per sample. During cDNA synthesis, unique molecular identifiers containing a 6-nucleotide sample barcode were introduced by template switching. TCRalpha and TCRbeta cDNA was amplified by two nested PCRs of approximately 17 and 9 cycles, with bead purification after each PCR. Before amplification, the cDNA was treated with uracil DNA-glycosylase and purified using the QIAquick PCR purification kit. In the second PCR, Illumina TruSeq-compatible adapters and sample-specific barcodes were added. TapeStation and Qubit were used to check library quality and concentration, and 5 ng of each library was pooled. Sequencing of the pooled libraries was done on an Illumina HiSeq2500 single-index Rapid Run using custom sequencing primers and 2 x 100 bp reads. Under the source paper's analysis protocol: MiGEC version 1.2.6 was used for UMI-based consensus assembly, which corrected PCR and sequencing errors. MiXCR version 2.1.1 handled V(D)J alignment, clonotype assembly and CDR3 extraction. Normalisation of gene usage, clonotype sharing and MAIT/NKT TCR abundance was achieved by analysing the top 1000, 10 000 and 20 000 clonotypes per sample. After downsampling to 27 000 UMIs, diversity was calculated as the inverse Simpson index using the vegan R package. Paired Mann-Whitney U tests were applied to discordant twin pairs, and Benjamini-Hochberg correction was used for multiple testing. Reads reprocessed by TCRdb are summarized as one entry per CDR3 protein sequence, and DNA is absent. Clone size and V and J calls follow TCRdb, not the original study. The sample has more than 120,000 distinct CDR3 sequences on record. Clones ranked in the top ten supply 2% to 3% of the sample.

From each donor, a roughly 2.6 ml peripheral blood sample was collected into PAXgene tubes and stored at -80 degrees C. Without any T cell sorting, total RNA was extracted from whole blood using the PAXgene blood miRNA kit on an automated QIAcube. Deep TCRalpha and TCRbeta repertoire profiling with unique molecular barcoding was performed on peripheral blood of monozygotic twin pairs concordant or discordant for inflammatory bowel disease. For every twin pair, smoking habits were documented, and each individual was categorised as a current, former or never smoker. The data belong to a study of monozygotic twins with inflammatory bowel disease (dated by TCRdb to the late 2010s). A note on the overall study: A total of roughly 28 monozygotic twin pairs were included in the full study, comprising nine German pairs (four IBD-concordant, five IBD-discordant) and 19 IBD-discordant Danish pairs. Each individual had, on average, about 151 000 unique TCRalpha sequences and 181 000 unique TCRbeta sequences available for analysis. Disease-associated traits were sought mainly through comparisons between IBD patients and their genetically identical healthy co-twins within discordant pairs.

Looking up the germline V gene yields CDR1 SGDLS and CDR2 YYNGEE. The CDR3 goes from the cysteine to the phenylalanine over 15 residues. The protein alone is recorded here. The full study reports these points: The analysis was unable to tell apart different T cell subtypes. Because patients were on differing immunosuppressive treatments, the repertoires may have picked up extra background noise and inter-individual variability. The results gave no support for a single strong signal or clonotype linked to IBD. No difference in repertoire similarity was observed between concordant and discordant twins, possibly owing to limited statistical power. Fewer clonotypes were shared with other individuals by IBD patients than by healthy twins, most markedly in patients showing signs of disease activity. A decrease in TCRbeta repertoire diversity, as measured by inverse Simpson index, was observed in IBD patients compared with their healthy co-twins.

The rearrangement joined TRBV9 to TRBJ1-1; TCRdb picks TRBD1, but there is no DNA to check that call. The sequence was obtained from a human donor with ulcerative colitis or Crohn's disease, or a healthy co-twin of an affected twin (not recorded which). The material sequenced was blood. The CDR3 has the sequence CASRDPQGRNTEAFF.